Each of the 27 T cell receptor beta chains below was sequenced from the same sample in a study of T cell responses to AZD1222 COVID-19 vaccine. TCRdb's table, derived via immunoSEQ multiplex PCR, lists solely in-frame clones and lacks some. The sample includes under 150,000 clones, about 87% of them seen just once. This material consisted of peripheral blood, taken 28 days after the second AZD1222 dose. These receptors originate from an adult who received the AZD1222 COVID-19 vaccine.

This chain joins TRBV5-1 and TRBJ1-2; the D gene is possibly TRBD1 (6 bases). V gave up 0 bases and J gave up 4 bases, with 10 bases separating them. This CDR3 is built from 14 residues. Germline V gene lookup returns CDR1 SGHRS and CDR2 YFSETQ. For the CDR3, the DNA is TGCGCCAGCAGCTTGGGTCAGGGGACCTATGGCTACACCTTC. This gives the protein CASSLGQGTYGYTF.

CDR3 sequence: CASSTPSTTGRKIRDTQYF. The CDR3 DNA sequence: TGTGCCAGCTCAACTCCCTCCACCACGGGGAGGAAAATCAGAGATACGCAGTATTTT. J is TRBJ2-3 and V is TRBV18, with a possible D match to TRBD2 (6 bases). The CDR3 totals 19 residues. CDR1 and CDR2 (germline): KGHSH, LQKENI. V gave up 5 bases and J gave up 5 bases, with 29 bases separating them.

As DNA, the CDR3 is TGTGCCAGCAGCTTGGAGGGGGAAGTGTATAATTCACCCCTCCACTTT. Amino acids: CASSLEGEVYNSPLHF. The chain combines TRBV11-2 with TRBJ1-6; a weak D match, TRBD1 (6 bases). CDR3 length equals 16 residues. V shed 3 bases and J shed 4 bases, with 13 bases lying between them. Germline V lookup: CDR1 SGHAT, CDR2 FQNNGV.

V and J are TRBV7-6 and TRBJ1-2; D is uncertain. The CDR3 runs to 17 residues. Looked up from germline, CDR1 is SGHVS and CDR2 is FNYEAQ. The V end lost 1 base, the J end lost 4 bases, and 19 bases lay between the germline ends. CDR3 in DNA: TGTGCCAGCAGCTTAGTAGTGGTACCCCCTTTTGGCTATGGCTACACCTTC. Amino acids: CASSLVVVPPFGYGYTF.

The genes are TRBV10-3 and TRBJ2-3, with 14 positions matching TRBD2. Trimming at V came to 7 bases and at J to 2 bases, leaving 8 bases not matched to a gene. The CDR3 covers 17 residues. Germline loops: CDR1 ENHRY, CDR2 SYGVKD. CDR3 DNA: TGTGCCATCAAAAGGACTAGCGGGGGGACCATCACAGATACGCAGTATTTT. It yields the protein CAIKRTSGGTITDTQYF.

This clone was counted only a few times. The genes are TRBV7-9 and TRBJ2-3; the match to TRBD2 covers 9 bases. The CDR3 spans 14 residues. Germline trimming cut 8 bases from V and 0 bases from J; bases unmatched to any gene: 3. Looked up from germline, CDR1 is SEHNR and CDR2 is FQNEAQ (reference sequence). The CDR3 sequence: CASVAGGSTDTQYF. The CDR3, as DNA: TGTGCCAGCGTGGCGGGGGGGAGCACAGATACGCAGTATTTT.

The count of this clone is one. The V and J genes are TRBV7-2 and TRBJ2-5, with TRBD1 identical over 7 bases. The CDR3 runs to 14 residues. Unmatched junction bases numbered 6, after V lost 5 bases and J lost 3 bases. The germline CDR1 and CDR2 sequences are SGHTA and FQGNSA. Here the CDR3 DNA reads TGTGCCAGCAGCCCCCTAGGACAGGAAGAGACCCAGTACTTC. Protein: CASSPLGQEETQYF.

This chain links TRBV28 with TRBJ2-1; the D gene is possibly TRBD1 (7 bases). The CDR3 length is 16 residues. V was pared by 5 bases and J by 8 bases, with 22 bases between. Germline CDR1 reads MDHEN; CDR2 reads SYDVKM. This CDR3 reads CASSLTPPRRGDEQFF. CDR3 sequence (DNA): TGTGCCAGCAGTCTTACCCCTCCCCGCAGGGGGGATGAGCAGTTCTTC.

The chain links TRBV5-5 to TRBJ2-1; TRBD2 matches at 8 bases. CDR1 and CDR2 (germline): SGHKS, YYEKEE (reference sequence). The CDR3 is made up of 14 amino acids. Trimming cost V 0 bases and J 9 bases; bases outside gene matches: 5. CDR3 sequence: CASSLEGAGVEQFF. In DNA, the CDR3 is TGTGCCAGCAGCTTGGAGGGAGCGGGGGTTGAGCAGTTCTTC.

This chain uses TRBV5-5 with TRBJ2-1; TRBD2 is a possible D gene (5 bases). CDR3 length: 16 amino acids. Germline-derived CDR1 and CDR2 are SGHKS and YYEKEE (reference sequence). Trimming shortened V by 4 bases and J by 0 bases, and 14 bases separated the two germline ends. DNA for the CDR3: TGTGCCAGCAGCATCGGACTGGATAGCTCCTACAATGAGCAGTTCTTC. Amino acid sequence: CASSIGLDSSYNEQFF.

DNA for the CDR3: TGTGCCAGCACCAAGACCGTCAGTGGCACTGAAGCTTTCTTT. It translates to CASTKTVSGTEAFF. This chain links TRBV9 with TRBJ1-1; D gene unclear. The V gene lost 6 bases and the J gene lost 4 bases, with 16 bases spanning the gap. CDR3 size: 14 residues. CDR1 and CDR2 from the germline V gene are SGDLS and YYNGEE.

The chain employs TRBV14 and TRBJ1-2, with D uncertain. CDR1 and CDR2 from the germline V gene are SGHDN and FVKESK. Trimming stripped 1 base from V and 8 bases from J, with 8 bases between. CDR3 length: 12 residues. CDR3 sequence: CASSQAGVGYTF. Written as DNA, the CDR3 is TGTGCCAGCAGCCAAGCCGGGGTCGGCTACACCTTC.

V usage is TRBV4-2 and J usage is TRBJ1-5; D is unclear. CDR3 length equals 15 residues. V was cut by 1 base and J by 0 bases, with 7 bases left in between. CDR1 and CDR2 from the germline V gene are LGHNA and YNFKEQ. As DNA, the CDR3 is TGTGCCAGCAGCCAAGTCCAGGTTAGCAATCAGCCCCAGCATTTT. Its translation: CASSQVQVSNQPQHF.

The V and J genes are TRBV6-2 or TRBV6-3 and TRBJ2-7; a weak D match, TRBD1 (5 bases). The ends were cut back, 2 bases at V and 0 bases at J, with 5 bases in the middle. CDR1 and CDR2 from the germline V gene are MNHEY and SVGEGT. This CDR3 has 13 amino acids. Written as DNA, the CDR3 is TGTGCCAGCAGTTACGGGGCCTCCTACGAGCAGTACTTC. This translates into CASSYGASYEQYF.

The chain uses TRBV7-6 and TRBJ2-5, with 9 positions matching TRBD1. The CDR3 totals 15 residues. V shed 2 bases, J shed 5 bases, and the junction held 6 bases outside the gene matches. CDR1 is SGHVS and CDR2 is FNYEAQ in the germline V gene. The CDR3 nucleotides read TGTGCCAGCAGCTTAACAGGGGGCGCGGGGGAGACCCAGTACTTC. This gives the protein CASSLTGGAGETQYF.

The V call is TRBV18, the J call TRBJ1-1; D is uncertain. In germline, CDR1 is KGHSH, CDR2 LQKENI. Trimming removed 1 base from V and 10 bases from J, with 13 bases in between. The CDR3 consists of 13 residues. The CDR3 bases are TGTGCCAGCTCACCACAATCGGCTGATGGAGCTTTCTTT. This codes for CASSPQSADGAFF.

The V gene is TRBV7-9, the J gene TRBJ2-7, with 10 bases identical to TRBD1. The CDR3 is 16 amino acids. Per germline, CDR1 SEHNR and CDR2 FQNEAQ (reference sequence). V lost 4 bases to trimming and J lost 0 bases; unmatched junction nucleotides: 6. CDR3 loop: CASSWDRGTPSYEQYF. The CDR3 bases are TGTGCCAGCAGCTGGGACAGGGGTACACCCTCCTACGAGCAGTACTTC.

This clone was detected only once. The chain uses TRBV19 and TRBJ2-3, with 12 bases aligning to TRBD2. Germline V lookup: CDR1 LNHDA, CDR2 SQIVND (reference sequence). Losses at the gene ends were 7 bases for V and 2 bases for J; bases not matched to a gene: 7. This CDR3 has 16 amino acids. CDR3 amino acids: CASTPTSGGLTDTQYF. DNA of the CDR3: TGTGCCAGTACCCCGACTAGCGGGGGCCTCACAGATACGCAGTATTTT.

The chain is built from TRBV18 and TRBJ1-6; 9 bases agree with TRBD1. The CDR3 has 14 amino acids. V dropped 3 bases and J dropped 10; count of bases not matched to a gene: 4. Germline loops: CDR1 KGHSH, CDR2 LQKENI. CDR3 DNA sequence: TGTGCCAGCTCACCCCGAGACAGGGGGTCACCCCTCCACTTT. It specifies CASSPRDRGSPLHF.

V gene TRBV7-2 combines with J gene TRBJ1-5; no firm D call. Trimming left V 3 bases short and J 6 bases short, with 9 bases between. The CDR3 contains 13 residues. Germline V gene lookup returns CDR1 SGHTA and CDR2 FQGNSA. The CDR3 loop is CASSFFLSQPQHF. The CDR3 DNA reads as TGTGCCAGCAGCTTCTTCTTGTCTCAGCCCCAGCATTTT.

CDR3 in amino acids: CASSIVRGDNQPQHF. The CDR3 nucleotides are TGTGCCAGTAGTATAGTTAGGGGGGACAATCAGCCCCAGCATTTT. This rearrangement joins TRBV19 to TRBJ1-5; D is possibly TRBD1 (6 bases). The CDR3 spans 15 residues. V lost 1 base and J 3 bases, leaving 10 bases between the germline ends. CDR1 and CDR2 from the germline V gene are LNHDA and SQIVND (reference sequence).

The chain joins TRBV11-1 to TRBJ2-5; TRBD2 matches at 13 bases. In germline, CDR1 is SGHAT, CDR2 FQDESV (reference sequence). V shed 5 bases, J shed 4 bases, and the junction held 4 bases outside the gene matches. The CDR3 has 15 residues. The CDR3 region has the DNA TGTGCCAGCAGCCATCGGACTAGCGGGGGAGAGACCCAGTACTTC. Residues: CASSHRTSGGETQYF. Filled out from reference TRBV11-1 and TRBJ2-5, the complete variable domain reads EAEVAQSPRYKITEKSQAVAFWCDPISGHATLYWYRQILGQGPELLVQFQDESVVDDSQLPKDRFSAERLKGVDSTLKIQPAELGDSAMYLCASSHRTSGGETQYFGPGTRLLVL.

This chain uses TRBV5-8 with TRBJ2-2; D remains ambiguous. CDR1 and CDR2 (germline): SGHTS, YDEGEE. The V end was cut by 5 bases, the J end by 4 bases, with 6 bases between. The CDR3 length is 12 residues. This CDR3 reads CASSQATGELFF. The CDR3 bases are TGTGCCAGCAGTCAGGCCACCGGGGAGCTGTTTTTT.

The V gene is TRBV13, the J gene TRBJ2-7, with 11 bases fitting TRBD2. This CDR3 has 17 residues. With V trimmed by 7 bases and J by 2 bases, 13 bases remained unmatched. Germline V lookup: CDR1 PRHDT, CDR2 FYEKMQ (reference sequence). The CDR3 coding sequence is TGTGCCAGCACTCCCGGGCGAGGTAGCGGGGGGGCCTACGAGCAGTACTTC. Translated, it gives CASTPGRGSGGAYEQYF.

The chain links TRBV11-2 to TRBJ2-2; D ambiguous. Trimming removed 3 bases from V and 2 bases from J, with 1 base in between. Per the germline V gene, CDR1 is SGHAT and CDR2 is FQNNGV. The CDR3 is 12 residues long. Written as DNA, the CDR3 is TGTGCCAGCAGCTTTAACACCGGGGAGCTGTTTTTT. This codes for CASSFNTGELFF.

This sequence joins TRBV7-2 and TRBJ2-1; possibly TRBD1 for D (5 bases). Trimming took 0 bases from V and 4 from J, leaving 7 bases between them. Germline values: CDR1 SGHTA, CDR2 FQGNSA. The CDR3 length is 14 residues. In nucleotides, the CDR3 is TGTGCCAGCAGCTTAGCGGGGCCTTACAATGAGCAGTTCTTC. Translated, it gives CASSLAGPYNEQFF.

The rearrangement uses TRBV5-1 and TRBJ1-1, with a weak D call TRBD1 (5 bases). The CDR3 sequence is 14 residues long. Germline V CDR1 and CDR2: SGHRS, YFSETQ. V lost 4 bases and J lost 4, with 14 bases in between. CDR3: CASSLEGVGTEAFF. DNA for the CDR3: TGCGCCAGCAGCCTCGAAGGGGTGGGCACTGAAGCTTTCTTT. Variable domain in full (rest from reference TRBV5-1 and TRBJ1-1): KAGVTQTPRYLIKTRGQQVTLSCSPISGHRSVSWYQQTPGQGLQFLFEYFSETQRNKGNFPGRFSGRQFSNSRSEMNVSTLELGDSALYLCASSLEGVGTEAFFGQGTRLTVV.